This passage covers 29 T cell receptor beta chains from one sample sequenced in a study of cytomegalovirus exposure and HLA in healthy donors. PCR involved 60 Vbeta and 13 Jbeta primers. The data were produced by immunoSEQ multiplex PCR, yet TCRdb's version contains in-frame clones alone and is incomplete. This sample has some 160,000 clones, with roughly four fifths found just once. Source material: PBMCs. The receptors stem from a man between 35 and 55 years old in good health and CMV-seronegative.

To note about this clone: The sample has other DNA sequences that encode this CDR3 too. The V gene is TRBV5-4, the J gene TRBJ1-2, with 11 bases matching TRBD1. Germline CDR1 and CDR2: SGHNT and YYREEE (reference sequence). There are 16 residues in the CDR3. Trimming took 3 bases from V and 6 from J; bases not matched to a gene: 10. CDR3 sequence (DNA): TGTGCCAGCAGCTCCCCTCCGGACAGGGGGCGCGATGGCTACACCTTC. This sequence encodes CASSSPPDRGRDGYTF.

The chain links TRBV27 to TRBJ1-2; 9 nucleotides line up with TRBD1. The germline CDR1 and CDR2 sequences are MNHEY and SMNVEV (reference sequence). CDR3 length equals 13 residues. V trimming: 4 bases; J trimming: 14 bases; junction bases outside the gene matches: 11. The CDR3 DNA is TGTGCCAGCAGTTGGGGACAGGGTCTTCCCCTTACCTTC. Protein product: CASSWGQGLPLTF.

The gene calls are TRBV29-1 and TRBJ2-1; perhaps TRBD2 as D (5 bases). CDR3 length: 12 amino acids. The V gene lost 8 bases and the J gene lost 2 bases, with 10 bases spanning the gap. CDR1 is SQVTM, CDR2 ANQGSEA, per germline. The CDR3 nucleotides are TGCAGCTTGAGGGAGACCTACAATGAGCAGTTCTTC. It codes for CSLRETYNEQFF.

This clone appeared once. CDR3 in DNA: TGTGCCAGCAGTGAAGATACTCGGACTAGCTCCTATGGCTACACCTTC. Protein sequence: CASSEDTRTSSYGYTF. The rearrangement links TRBV6-1 to TRBJ1-2; D call uncertain. V lost 1 base to trimming and J lost 4 bases, with 16 bases between them. The length of the CDR3 is 16 residues. The germline V gene has CDR1 MNHNS and CDR2 SASEGT.

The chain recombines TRBV5-4 with TRBJ1-1, with D perhaps matching TRBD1 (5 bases). This CDR3 region has 15 residues. Trimming left V 0 bases short and J 4 bases short, with 13 bases between. Germline V CDR1 and CDR2: SGHNT, YYREEE (reference sequence). CDR3 protein: CASSLGGLTGTEAFF. DNA of the CDR3: TGTGCCAGCAGCTTGGGGGGACTGACGGGCACTGAAGCTTTCTTT.

The chain couples TRBV7-3 to TRBJ2-1, with 13 bases aligning to TRBD2. Germline V lookup: CDR1 SGHTA, CDR2 FQGTGA. The CDR3 runs to 15 residues. V trimming: 3 bases; J trimming: 9 bases; junction bases outside the gene matches: 5. The CDR3 is CASSFRTSGRSEQFF. The CDR3 DNA reads TGTGCCAGCAGCTTTCGGACTAGCGGGAGATCTGAGCAGTTCTTC.

V usage is TRBV29-1 and J usage is TRBJ2-5; 7 nucleotides align to TRBD2. V was pared by 8 bases and J by 5 bases, with 5 bases of the junction left unmatched. The germline V gene encodes CDR1 SQVTM and CDR2 ANQGSEA. The CDR3 covers 11 residues. The CDR3 loop reads CSPWRGETQYF. As DNA, the CDR3 is TGCAGCCCTTGGCGGGGGGAGACCCAGTACTTC. Combining the CDR3 with reference TRBV29-1 and TRBJ2-5 gives the whole variable domain SAVISQKPSRDICQRGTSLTIQCQVDSQVTMMFWYRQQPGQSLTLIATANQGSEATYESGFVIDKFPISRPNLTFSTLTVSNMSPEDSSIYLCSPWRGETQYFGPGTRLLVL.

Only a few counts were recorded for this clone. The chain recombines TRBV19 with TRBJ2-3; 7 positions agree with TRBD2. CDR1 is LNHDA and CDR2 is SQIVND in the germline V gene (reference sequence). Trimming at V came to 9 bases and at J to 2 bases, leaving 8 bases not matched to a gene. The CDR3 has 14 residues. The CDR3 region has the DNA TGTGCCAGCACCCCGGGACTACTCACAGATACGCAGTATTTT. As protein: CASTPGLLTDTQYF.

This clone was detected only once. V and J are TRBV14 and TRBJ1-1, with 8 bases fitting TRBD1. Germline CDR1 SGHDN, CDR2 FVKESK. V gave up 0 bases and J gave up 11 bases; unmatched junction bases: 8. This CDR3 is built from 14 residues. CDR3 sequence: CASSQDLLTGEAFF. The CDR3 DNA reads as TGTGCCAGCAGCCAAGATCTGTTGACAGGGGAGGCTTTCTTT.

This clone was counted only a few times. The CDR3 DNA sequence: TGCAGCGTTGACCAGGGGGGCACAGATACGCAGTATTTT. Encoded protein: CSVDQGGTDTQYF. This rearrangement joins TRBV29-1 to TRBJ2-3, with 7 bases aligning to TRBD1. This CDR3 is built from 13 residues. Germline V gene data show CDR1 as SQVTM and CDR2 as ANQGSEA. V shed 3 bases, J shed 1 base, and the junction held 1 base outside the gene matches.

V gene TRBV5-6 combines with J gene TRBJ2-2; 8 nucleotides align to TRBD1. Looked up from germline, CDR1 is SGHDT and CDR2 is YYEEEE. CDR3 length: 14 amino acids. V was pared by 0 bases and J by 6 bases, with 1 base of the junction left unmatched. The CDR3 is CASSLGTGSGELFF. CDR3 in DNA: TGTGCCAGCAGCTTGGGGACAGGGTCCGGGGAGCTGTTTTTT.

This sequence joins TRBV28 and TRBJ2-7; 7 bases map to TRBD1. Trimming took 4 bases from V and 7 from J; bases not matched to a gene: 7. The germline V gene has CDR1 MDHEN and CDR2 SYDVKM. This CDR3 region has 13 residues. This CDR3 reads CASSWDSKLEQYF. The CDR3 DNA reads TGTGCCAGCAGTTGGGACAGCAAGTTGGAGCAGTACTTC.

This clone showed up just a few times. The chain employs TRBV7-2 and TRBJ1-2; 8 bases match TRBD1. Germline assignment: CDR1 SGHTA and CDR2 FQGNSA. CDR3 length: 17 residues. V was clipped by 0 bases and J by 2 bases; unmatched bases: 8. CDR3 DNA: TGTGCCAGCAGCTTAGCGCCGGCAGGGGGCCCCAACTATGGCTACACCTTC. Its protein is CASSLAPAGGPNYGYTF.

CDR3 in DNA: TGCGCCAGCAGCTTGGGAGGACAGGGAACTGAAGCTTTCTTT. It is translated as CASSLGGQGTEAFF. The V gene is TRBV5-1, the J gene TRBJ1-1; the match to TRBD1 covers 8 bases. The CDR3 length is 14 residues. V gave up 0 bases and J gave up 5 bases; unmatched junction bases: 3. Per germline, CDR1 SGHRS and CDR2 YFSETQ.

This chain connects TRBV5-1 to TRBJ1-4, with D unclear. Trimming stripped 0 bases from V and 0 bases from J, with 15 bases between. The germline V gene has CDR1 SGHRS and CDR2 YFSETQ. The CDR3 is 18 residues long. The CDR3 DNA follows: TGCGCCAGCAGCTTGGATTTATCTCTAGGCGCAACTAATGAAAAACTGTTTTTT. Translated: CASSLDLSLGATNEKLFF.

V usage is TRBV13 and J usage is TRBJ2-6, with 7 positions matching TRBD1. Germline assignment: CDR1 PRHDT and CDR2 FYEKMQ (reference sequence). The CDR3 has 15 amino acids. V shed 5 bases and J 1 base; nucleotides not matched to a gene: 2. As DNA, the CDR3 is TGTGCCAGCAGCCAACAGGGGTCTGGGGCCAACGTCCTGACTTTC. Translating it yields CASSQQGSGANVLTF.

The chain couples TRBV7-8 to TRBJ2-1; D might be TRBD1 (5 bases). The germline V and J ends were trimmed by 5 bases and 4 bases, with 15 bases remaining between them. CDR3 size: 15 residues. Germline V gene data show CDR1 as SGHVS and CDR2 as FQNEAQ. The CDR3 spells CASSADYQGYNEQFF. Written as DNA, the CDR3 is TGTGCCAGCAGCGCAGATTACCAGGGATACAATGAGCAGTTCTTC. The full variable domain, rest sourced from reference TRBV7-8 and TRBJ2-1, is GAGVSQSPRYKVAKRGQDVALRCDPISGHVSLFWYQQALGQGPEFLTYFQNEAQLDKSGLPSDRFFAERPEGSVSTLKIQRTQQEDSAVYLCASSADYQGYNEQFFGPGTRLTVL.

This chain joins TRBV7-3 and TRBJ2-3; weak D call: TRBD1 (6 bases). This CDR3 is 13 amino acids long. Deletions cut 5 bases from V and 6 bases from J, with 12 bases between. Per the germline V gene, CDR1 is SGHTA and CDR2 is FQGTGA. This CDR3 is CASSLGTPDTQYF. CDR3 nucleotide sequence: TGTGCCAGCAGCCTTGGGACACCCGATACGCAGTATTTT.

The chain couples TRBV5-1 to TRBJ1-6; D unresolved. With 2 bases removed from V and 10 bases from J, the gap between germline ends came to 13 bases. This CDR3 comprises 14 residues. Germline CDR1 reads SGHRS; CDR2 reads YFSETQ. In DNA form, the CDR3 reads TGCGCCAGCAGCTTATCCACAGACAAATCACCCCTCCACTTT. This codes for CASSLSTDKSPLHF.

The count of this clone is one. V gene TRBV6-6 combines with J gene TRBJ1-1, with 7 positions matching TRBD1. Trimming took 10 bases from V and 0 from J; bases not matched to a gene: 2. Germline V gene data show CDR1 as MNHNY and CDR2 as SVGAGI (reference sequence). CDR3 size: 12 residues. The CDR3 region is CATTGMNTEAFF. In DNA form, the CDR3 reads TGTGCCACGACAGGGATGAACACTGAAGCTTTCTTT.

This clone was seen just once. The chain joins TRBV28 to TRBJ2-2; 9 bases match TRBD2. CDR1 and CDR2 from the germline V gene are MDHEN and SYDVKM. V lost 9 bases, J lost 4 bases, and 12 bases stayed unmatched. CDR3 length: 16 residues. The CDR3 DNA sequence: TGTGCCAGTTATGCGCGGGAGGGCCGCGGCACCGGGGAGCTGTTTTTT. Encoded protein: CASYAREGRGTGELFF.

This chain links TRBV30 with TRBJ1-2; no clear D. V was cut by 2 bases and J by 4 bases, with 14 bases left in between. The germline CDR1 and CDR2 sequences are GTSNPN and SVGIG (reference sequence). The CDR3 contains 14 residues. The CDR3 nucleotides read TGTGCCTGGAGTAAAGCGACGGCCTCCTATGGCTACACCTTC. Translated, it gives CAWSKATASYGYTF.

With regard to this clone: The germline gene is not matched at one end of the junction; a read error may be the cause. The rearrangement links TRBV2 to TRBJ1-2, with D perhaps TRBD1 (5 bases). Germline CDR1 SNHLY, CDR2 FYNNEI. The CDR3 extends over 10 amino acids. CDR3: CASSGGHSGF. In DNA form, the CDR3 reads TGTGCCAGCAGTGGAGGACATAGTGGGTTC. Full variable domain (outside the CDR3, taken from reference TRBV2 and TRBJ1-2): EPEVTQTPSHQVTQMGQEVILRCVPISNHLYFYWYRQILGQKVEFLVSFYNNEISEKSEIFDDQFSVERPDGSNFTLKIRSTKLEDSAMYFCASSGGHSGFGSGTRLTVV.

V usage is TRBV10-3 and J usage is TRBJ1-4, with D unresolved. Germline CDR1 is ENHRY and CDR2 is SYGVKD. The CDR3 has 12 amino acids. Trimming pared 10 bases from V and 1 base from J, leaving 7 bases between. The CDR3, as DNA: TGTGCCACTGGGAGAACTAATGAAAAACTGTTTTTT. Translating it yields CATGRTNEKLFF.

The V and J genes are TRBV18 and TRBJ1-2; D is ambiguous. This CDR3 has 14 amino acids. Germline-derived CDR1 and CDR2 are KGHSH and LQKENI. V was clipped by 3 bases and J by 8 bases, with 16 bases between them. CDR3 loop: CASSPSSAAGGYTF. CDR3 DNA sequence: TGTGCCAGCTCACCCTCGTCCGCAGCGGGAGGCTACACCTTC.

The chain employs TRBV7-2 and TRBJ2-3, with TRBD1 identical over 10 bases. Germline V gives CDR1 SGHTA, CDR2 FQGNSA. The CDR3 loop spans 14 amino acids. V shed 5 bases, J shed 4 bases, and the junction held 3 bases outside the gene matches. CDR3 residues: CASSLGTGADTQYF. The CDR3 DNA reads as TGTGCCAGCAGCCTGGGGACAGGGGCAGATACGCAGTATTTT.

The chain uses TRBV7-3 and TRBJ1-2, with D possibly matching TRBD1 (5 bases). Germline-derived CDR1 and CDR2 are SGHTA and FQGTGA. Trimming removed 6 bases from V and 6 bases from J, with 14 bases in between. This CDR3 has 13 residues. CDR3 sequence: CASSLRQGNGYTF. The DNA of the CDR3 is TGTGCCAGCAGTTTACGGCAGGGCAATGGCTACACCTTC.

The chain uses TRBV7-6 and TRBJ2-2; 10 nucleotides match TRBD2. This CDR3 contains 15 residues. The germline gives CDR1 SGHVS, CDR2 FNYEAQ. Trimming cost V 5 bases and J 1 base; bases outside gene matches: 1. CDR3 in amino acids: CASSPSGGNTGELFF. The CDR3 coding sequence is TGTGCCAGCAGCCCTAGCGGGGGGAACACCGGGGAGCTGTTTTTT.

This clone was counted once. The V gene is TRBV7-2, the J gene TRBJ2-7, with 7 bases that match TRBD2. V shed 1 base, J shed 3 bases, and the junction held 6 bases outside the gene matches. This CDR3 is built from 15 residues. Germline V gives CDR1 SGHTA, CDR2 FQGNSA. In DNA, the CDR3 is TGTGCCAGCAGCTTAGATAAAGCGGGGCTCTACGAGCAGTACTTC. Encoded protein: CASSLDKAGLYEQYF. Full variable domain (rest looked up from reference TRBV7-2 and TRBJ2-7): GAGVSQSPSNKVTEKGKDVELRCDPISGHTALYWYRQSLGQGLEFLIYFQGNSAPDKSGLPSDRFSAERTGGSVSTLTIQRTQQEDSAVYLCASSLDKAGLYEQYFGPGTRLTVT.